This entry lists 30 T cell receptor beta chains sequenced from one sample in a study of blood T cell repertoires in COVID-19. Measured with immunoSEQ multiplex PCR; TCRdb has only the in-frame clones, and not every one. The sample contains approximately 200,000 clones, 70% to 85% of which appear only once. The sample taken for sequencing was PBMCs or T cells enriched from blood (not recorded which). These receptor sequences come from a woman in her 30s who had recovered from COVID-19.

With respect to this clone: This sample includes further DNA sequences coding for the same CDR3. The CDR3 spells CASSFLGQGASQPQHF. The CDR3, as DNA: TGTGCCAGCAGCTTCTTAGGACAGGGGGCTAGTCAGCCCCAGCATTTT. The chain recombines TRBV7-2 with TRBJ1-5; 11 nucleotides align to TRBD1. The junction had 7 bases not matched to a gene; V was cut back by 3 bases and J by 6 bases. This CDR3 is 16 amino acids long. Per the germline V gene, CDR1 is SGHTA and CDR2 is FQGNSA.

This clone was detected only once. The chain has TRBV3-1 (or the pseudogene TRBV3-2) and TRBJ1-2; D not certain. The germline gives CDR1 LGHDT, CDR2 YNNKEL (reference sequence). V was pared by 4 bases and J by 8 bases, with 14 bases between. The CDR3 is 13 amino acids. CDR3 DNA: TGTGCCAGCAGCCGAGGTGCCGGGTTCGGCTACACCTTC. This encodes CASSRGAGFGYTF.

The rearrangement joins TRBV4-2 to TRBJ2-3, with 13 bases aligning to TRBD2. This CDR3 is built from 17 residues. Trimming took 3 bases from V and 4 from J; bases not matched to a gene: 7. CDR1 is LGHNA, CDR2 YNFKEQ, per germline. The CDR3: CASSQGTSGIFPDTQYF. For the CDR3, the DNA is TGTGCCAGCAGCCAGGGGACTAGCGGGATCTTTCCAGATACGCAGTATTTT.

This chain's CDR3 is CASSLWAGTGVGTGELFF. The CDR3 DNA follows: TGTGCCAGCAGTTTATGGGCTGGGACAGGGGTTGGCACCGGGGAGCTGTTTTTT. The V and J genes are TRBV27 and TRBJ2-2; 10 bases are a match to TRBD1. J lost 4 bases, V lost 1 base, and 9 bases had no gene match. The CDR3 consists of 18 residues. The germline V gene encodes CDR1 MNHEY and CDR2 SMNVEV (reference sequence).

The V gene is TRBV9, the J gene TRBJ1-2; 9 bases map to TRBD1. CDR1 and CDR2 from the germline V gene are SGDLS and YYNGEE. Trimming at V came to 2 bases and at J to 1 base, leaving 9 bases not matched to a gene. The CDR3 is made up of 17 amino acids. CDR3 sequence: CASSVAGTGTYNYGYTF. The CDR3 DNA reads TGTGCCAGCAGCGTCGCAGGGACAGGGACCTATAACTATGGCTACACCTTC.

The chain is built from TRBV5-8 and TRBJ2-7; tentative D call: TRBD2 (6 bases). V shed 0 bases and J shed 1 base, with 11 bases lying between them. Germline V gives CDR1 SGHTS, CDR2 YDEGEE. The CDR3 has 15 residues. The CDR3 region is CASSLERERSYEQYF. CDR3 nucleotide sequence: TGTGCCAGCAGCTTGGAACGGGAGCGGTCCTACGAGCAGTACTTC.

This chain joins TRBV7-9 and TRBJ2-3, with D maybe TRBD2 (7 bases). Germline assignment: CDR1 SEHNR and CDR2 FQNEAQ (reference sequence). With 5 bases removed from V and 7 bases from J, the gap between germline ends came to 25 bases. The CDR3 loop spans 17 amino acids. The chain's CDR3 is CASSPSADPKGGYTQYF. DNA for the CDR3: TGTGCCAGCAGCCCTAGTGCGGATCCAAAGGGGGGGTATACGCAGTATTTT.

The V gene is TRBV28, the J gene TRBJ1-4; TRBD1 matches at 8 bases. The CDR3 consists of 15 residues. Germline values: CDR1 MDHEN, CDR2 SYDVKM. V dropped 4 bases and J dropped 8; count of bases not matched to a gene: 9. This CDR3 reads CASSSTGTGSEKLFF. CDR3 bases: TGTGCCAGCAGTTCTACCGGGACAGGCAGCGAAAAACTGTTTTTT. Full variable domain (rest looked up from reference TRBV28 and TRBJ1-4): DVKVTQSSRYLVKRTGEKVFLECVQDMDHENMFWYRQDPGLGLRLIYFSYDVKMKEKGDIPEGYSVSREKKERFSLILESASTNQTSMYLCASSSTGTGSEKLFFGSGTQLSVL.

The V call is TRBV7-9, the J call TRBJ1-4, with D perhaps TRBD1 (5 bases). Germline CDR1 is SEHNR and CDR2 is FQNEAQ (reference sequence). The CDR3 has 14 residues. Trimming left V 3 bases short and J 8 bases short, with 13 bases between. The CDR3 DNA is TGTGCCAGCAGCTTCCCGAGGGAGGGGGAAAAACTGTTTTTT. Translating it yields CASSFPREGEKLFF.

The chain combines TRBV7-9 with TRBJ1-2; D perhaps matches TRBD1 (6 bases). CDR1 and CDR2 from the germline V gene are SEHNR and FQNEAQ (reference sequence). V lost 4 bases, J lost 7 bases, and 16 bases lay in between. The CDR3 extends over 14 amino acids. CDR3 DNA: TGTGCCAGCAGCTACACACAGGGAGCCGGTGGCTACACCTTC. Its translation is CASSYTQGAGGYTF.

This chain joins TRBV28 and TRBJ1-6; D uncertain. In germline, CDR1 is MDHEN, CDR2 SYDVKM. This CDR3 contains 14 residues. Trimming stripped 6 bases from V and 9 bases from J, with 15 bases between. This CDR3 reads CASSPPPGFSPLHF. The CDR3, as DNA: TGTGCCAGCAGCCCCCCCCCAGGATTTTCACCCCTCCACTTT.

This chain joins TRBV7-9 and TRBJ2-1; D remains ambiguous. Germline CDR1 and CDR2: SEHNR and FQNEAQ (reference sequence). The CDR3 consists of 15 residues. Between the trimmed V and J ends, which lost 2 bases and 1 base, there was a span of 9 bases. CDR3 residues: CASSLLERSYNEQFF. DNA for the CDR3: TGTGCCAGCAGCTTACTAGAGAGGTCCTACAATGAGCAGTTCTTC.

The V gene is TRBV27, the J gene TRBJ1-6; 7 positions match TRBD1. This CDR3 has 12 amino acids. J gave up 15 bases and V 4 bases, and 6 bases lay outside the gene matches. The germline gives CDR1 MNHEY, CDR2 SMNVEV (reference sequence). CDR3 amino acids: CASSSTGLVLHF. CDR3 bases: TGTGCCAGCAGTTCGACAGGGTTGGTCCTCCACTTT.

The chain is built from TRBV11-1 and TRBJ2-5; 7 positions agree with TRBD1. V lost 1 base, J lost 5 bases, and 4 bases stayed unmatched. This CDR3 contains 14 residues. From germline, CDR1 is SGHAT and CDR2 FQDESV (reference sequence). This CDR3 reads CASSLEGQWETQYF. The CDR3 DNA sequence: TGTGCCAGCAGCTTAGAGGGACAGTGGGAGACCCAGTACTTC.

This chain joins TRBV21-1 and TRBJ1-3. TRBV21-1 is a recognized pseudogene. The CDR3 runs to 18 residues. This CDR3 reads CASSKAQGGGNSGNTIYF. Here the CDR3 DNA reads TGTGCCAGCAGCAAAGCGCAGGGAGGGGGAAACTCGGGAAACACCATATATTTT.

This rearrangement joins TRBV18 to TRBJ2-3, with D possibly being TRBD2 (5 bases). The CDR3 has 17 amino acids. With 1 base removed from V and 0 bases from J, the gap between germline ends came to 14 bases. Germline V gene sequence: CDR1 KGHSH, CDR2 LQKENI. Here the CDR3 reads CASSPQKAATSTDTQYF. The CDR3, as DNA: TGTGCCAGCTCACCACAGAAAGCGGCCACTAGCACAGATACGCAGTATTTT.

CDR3 region: CASSDRGGYTF. CDR3 coding DNA: TGTGCCAGCAGTGACAGGGGTGGCTACACCTTC. The genes are TRBV6-1 and TRBJ1-2; a possible D gene is TRBD1 (6 bases). The V and J ends lost 3 bases and 7 bases respectively, with 6 bases between them. The germline CDR1 and CDR2 sequences are MNHNS and SASEGT. This CDR3 has 11 residues.

In this sample, this clone turned up a few times. The J gene is TRBJ2-1, the V gene TRBV7-2; TRBD1 agrees at 7 bases. Per germline, CDR1 SGHTA and CDR2 FQGNSA. The ends lost 5 bases at V and 1 base at J; junction bases unmatched: 8. The CDR3 has 16 residues. DNA of the CDR3: TGTGCCAGCAGCCCTACTATGGACAGGTCCTACAATGAGCAGTTCTTC. Its translation: CASSPTMDRSYNEQFF.

V and J are TRBV7-9 and TRBJ2-2, with unresolved D. V gave up 3 bases and J gave up 1 base, with 6 bases separating them. The CDR3 loop spans 14 amino acids. Looked up from germline, CDR1 is SEHNR and CDR2 is FQNEAQ (reference sequence). The CDR3 DNA sequence: TGTGCCAGCAGCTTGTCGGGGAACACCGGGGAGCTGTTTTTT. The encoded protein is CASSLSGNTGELFF.

The V gene is TRBV28, the J gene TRBJ1-4, with 9 bases matching TRBD1. The junction had 0 bases not matched to a gene; V was cut back by 6 bases and J by 1 base. The CDR3 runs 14 residues. The V gene's germline CDR1 is MDHEN and CDR2 SYDVKM. The CDR3, as DNA: TGTGCCAGCAGGACAGGGGGAACTAATGAAAAACTGTTTTTT. This codes for CASRTGGTNEKLFF. Filled out from reference TRBV28 and TRBJ1-4, the complete variable domain reads DVKVTQSSRYLVKRTGEKVFLECVQDMDHENMFWYRQDPGLGLRLIYFSYDVKMKEKGDIPEGYSVSREKKERFSLILESASTNQTSMYLCASRTGGTNEKLFFGSGTQLSVL.

The rearrangement links TRBV30 to TRBJ2-6; no clear D gene. The CDR3 runs to 17 residues. V gave up 6 bases and J gave up 0 bases, with 18 bases separating them. From germline, CDR1 is GTSNPN and CDR2 SVGIG (reference sequence). The chain's CDR3 is CACQNRTVRSGANVLTF. The CDR3, as DNA: TGTGCCTGTCAAAACCGAACAGTCCGCTCTGGGGCCAACGTCCTGACTTTC. Drawing the rest from reference TRBV30 and TRBJ2-6, the complete variable domain is SQTIHQWPATLVQPVGSPLSLECTVEGTSNPNLYWYRQAAGRGLQLLFYSVGIGQISSEVPQNLSASRPQDRQFILSSKKLLLSDSGFYLCACQNRTVRSGANVLTFGAGSRLTVL.

Worth noting for this clone: This sample also contains other DNA sequences that code for the same CDR3. CDR3: CASSPDSNYGYTF. CDR3 in DNA: TGTGCCAGCTCCCCTGACAGTAACTATGGCTACACCTTC. This chain joins TRBV18 and TRBJ1-2; TRBD1 might be the D (5 bases). The CDR3 covers 13 residues. Trimming took off 6 bases at V and 1 base at J, with 9 bases between the two ends. Germline lookup yields CDR1 KGHSH and CDR2 LQKENI.

The chain recombines TRBV7-9 with TRBJ1-4; D may be TRBD1 (6 bases). With 1 base removed from V and 10 bases from J, the gap between germline ends came to 19 bases. Germline V gene sequence: CDR1 SEHNR, CDR2 FQNEAQ (reference sequence). The CDR3 runs to 16 residues. CDR3 sequence (DNA): TGTGCCAGCAGCTTAGGGGGGCAGGTCATGATTGGAAAACTGTTTTTT. This sequence encodes CASSLGGQVMIGKLFF.

CDR3 in amino acids: CASSQIASSYNEQFF. The CDR3 DNA sequence: TGTGCCAGCAGCCAAATAGCAAGCTCCTACAATGAGCAGTTCTTC. The chain combines TRBV3-1 (or the pseudogene TRBV3-2) with TRBJ2-1; D is undetermined. CDR3 size: 15 residues. Between the trimmed V and J ends, which lost 2 bases and 0 bases, there was a span of 8 bases. CDR1 and CDR2 (germline): LGHDT, YNNKEL (reference sequence).

The chain recombines TRBV9 with TRBJ1-1; possibly TRBD1 for D (5 bases). CDR1 and CDR2 (germline): SGDLS, YYNGEE. V lost 4 bases and J lost 5, with 12 bases in between. CDR3 length: 13 residues. CDR3 DNA sequence: TGTGCCAGCAGCCCAGGGAGGGGTACTGAAGCTTTCTTT. Translating gives CASSPGRGTEAFF.

V is TRBV10-3 and J is TRBJ2-7; D may be TRBD1 (5 bases). The germline V gene has CDR1 ENHRY and CDR2 SYGVKD. This CDR3 has 16 amino acids. Trimming shortened V by 1 base and J by 1 base, and 14 bases separated the two germline ends. The CDR3 DNA reads TGTGCCATCAGTGAGTATTCGATTGGGGCTTCCTACGAGCAGTACGTC. This gives the protein CAISEYSIGASYEQYV.

In DNA form, the CDR3 reads TGCGCCAGGGCCCCACCTCGGGGTTTATACGAGCAGTACGTC. It encodes CARAPPRGLYEQYV. The V call is TRBV4-1, the J call TRBJ2-7, with D possibly matching TRBD2 (5 bases). Trimming shortened V by 9 bases and J by 4 bases, and 19 bases separated the two germline ends. There are 14 residues in the CDR3. Germline CDR1 and CDR2: MGHRA and YSYEKL.

The chain links TRBV6-5 to TRBJ2-1; D may be TRBD2 (5 bases). V was cut by 5 bases and J by 6 bases, with 8 bases left in between. Germline-derived CDR1 and CDR2 are MNHEY and SVGAGI. This CDR3 comprises 12 residues. This CDR3 is CASSTTSNEQFF. CDR3 coding DNA: TGTGCCAGCAGTACTACTAGCAATGAGCAGTTCTTC.

The genes are TRBV7-2 and TRBJ2-2, with 8 bases lining up with TRBD1. Germline loops: CDR1 SGHTA, CDR2 FQGNSA. The CDR3 has 17 amino acids. The J segment lost 0 bases and the V segment lost 4 bases, leaving 7 bases of the junction unmatched. The CDR3 DNA reads as TGTGCCAGCAGCTCCCCCACAGGGGGTTCGAACACCGGGGAGCTGTTTTTT. Translating it yields CASSSPTGGSNTGELFF.

This clone has only a few counts. The V gene is TRBV7-3, the J gene TRBJ1-3; D is undetermined. This CDR3 spans 14 amino acids. Trimming stripped 1 base from V and 0 bases from J, with 4 bases between. Germline assignment: CDR1 SGHTA and CDR2 FQGTGA. The CDR3 sequence: CASSLIASGNTIYF. CDR3 coding DNA: TGTGCCAGCAGCTTAATAGCCTCTGGAAACACCATATATTTT.